The T cell receptor (beta chain) under discussion was sequenced for a study of T cell changes during pregnancy in multiple sclerosis. Clones were read by immunoSEQ multiplex PCR, and TCRdb kept only the in-frame ones, dropping some. The sample contains tens of thousands of clones, 92% of which appear only once. The CDR3 has 11 residues. Germline loops: CDR1 WSHSY, CDR2 SAAADI. The V end lost 6 bases, the J end lost 5 bases, and 4 bases lay between the germline ends. The TCR was taken from a female donor in good health, enrolled as a control in a pregnancy study. The chain employs TRBV10-2 and TRBJ2-2; no firm D call. Sequenced here: peripheral blood, sampled in the second trimester of pregnancy. In DNA form, the CDR3 reads TGCGCCAGCAGCGGGACCGGGGAGCTGTTTTTT. The encoded protein is CASSGTGELFF.